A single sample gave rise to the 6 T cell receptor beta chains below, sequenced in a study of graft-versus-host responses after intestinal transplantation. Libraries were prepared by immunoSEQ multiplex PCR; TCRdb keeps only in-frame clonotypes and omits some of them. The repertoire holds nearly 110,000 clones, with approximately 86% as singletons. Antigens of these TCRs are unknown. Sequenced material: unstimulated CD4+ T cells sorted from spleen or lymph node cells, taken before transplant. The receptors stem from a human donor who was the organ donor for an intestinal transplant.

CDR3 in amino acids: CASSGEGRGTGELFF. CDR3 sequence (DNA): TGTGCCAGCAGTGGGGAGGGGCGTGGGACCGGGGAGCTGTTTTTT. The chain employs TRBV2 and TRBJ2-2; 7 positions agree with TRBD2. The germline V gene has CDR1 SNHLY and CDR2 FYNNEI. Unmatched junction bases numbered 7, after V lost 4 bases and J lost 5 bases. This CDR3 has 15 amino acids.

CDR3 sequence (DNA): TGTGCCAGCAGCCCGGACGGCAGGGGCCGATGGCCCCAGCATTTT. It yields the protein CASSPDGRGRWPQHF. This chain links TRBV11-2 with TRBJ1-5; a possible D gene is TRBD1 (6 bases). V was clipped by 5 bases and J by 9 bases, with 20 bases between them. The germline CDR1 and CDR2 sequences are SGHAT and FQNNGV. The length of the CDR3 is 15 residues.

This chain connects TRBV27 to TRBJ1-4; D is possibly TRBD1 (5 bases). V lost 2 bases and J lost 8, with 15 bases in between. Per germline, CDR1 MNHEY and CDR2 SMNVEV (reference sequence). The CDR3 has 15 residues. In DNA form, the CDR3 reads TGTGCCAGCAGTTTAGGTCGCGGGGCGAGGGAAAAACTGTTTTTT. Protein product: CASSLGRGAREKLFF.

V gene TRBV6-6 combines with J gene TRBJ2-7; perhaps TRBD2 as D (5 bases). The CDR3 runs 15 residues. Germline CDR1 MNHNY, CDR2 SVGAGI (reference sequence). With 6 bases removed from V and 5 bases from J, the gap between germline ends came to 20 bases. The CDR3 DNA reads TGTGCCAGCAGCACCTACAGCGGATTCATCGACGAGCAGTACTTC. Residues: CASSTYSGFIDEQYF.

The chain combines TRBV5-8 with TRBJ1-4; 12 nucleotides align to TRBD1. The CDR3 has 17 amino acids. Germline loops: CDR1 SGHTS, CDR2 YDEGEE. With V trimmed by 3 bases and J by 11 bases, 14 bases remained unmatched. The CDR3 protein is CASSWRRGTGGSRKLFF. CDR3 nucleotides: TGTGCCAGCAGCTGGCGACGTGGGACAGGGGGCTCGCGGAAACTGTTTTTT.

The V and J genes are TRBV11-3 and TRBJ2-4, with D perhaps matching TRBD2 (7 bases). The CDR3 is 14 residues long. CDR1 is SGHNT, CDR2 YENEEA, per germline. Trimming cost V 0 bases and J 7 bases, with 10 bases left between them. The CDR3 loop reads CASSLDAGANIQYF. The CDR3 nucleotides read TGTGCCAGCAGCTTAGATGCGGGGGCTAACATTCAGTACTTC.